These 32 T cell receptor beta chains share one sample of origin, sequenced in a study of human T cells and chemical hapten exposure. One entry per CDR3 protein, called by TCRdb with MiXCR from the RACE reads. The repertoire consists of 130,000 or so distinct CDR3 sequences, with approximately 9.5% occurring once and the leading ten covering roughly 2%. Described time point: healthy volunteer bleed at 2 weeks. Whole blood, unfractionated, served as the material for total RNA extraction. Sequencing used whole blood. All receptors come from a male donor in good health. Some clones in this sample may be carry-over from other donors' samples.

This clonotype was found a few times. The J gene is TRBJ2-7, the V gene TRBV5-1; D gene uncertain. The V gene lost 0 bases and the J gene lost 3 bases, with 7 bases spanning the gap. Germline CDR1 and CDR2: SGHRS and YFSETQ. The CDR3 consists of 13 residues. This chain's CDR3 is CASSLGRNYEQYF. DNA for the CDR3: TGCGCCAGCAGCTTGGGACGGAACTACGAGCAGTACTTC.

V usage is TRBV20-1 and J usage is TRBJ2-5; weak D call: TRBD1 (6 bases). The germline V gene encodes CDR1 DFQATT and CDR2 SNEGSKA (reference sequence). CDR3 length: 12 amino acids. Written as DNA, the CDR3 is TGCACCGCAAAGGGGGTACAAGAGACCCAGTACTTC. Translation: CTAKGVQETQYF.

The genes are TRBV19 and TRBJ1-5, with 11 bases fitting TRBD1. The trim removed 4 bases at V and 1 base at J, leaving 6 bases unmatched. The CDR3 contains 17 residues. Germline V CDR1 and CDR2: LNHDA, SQIVND (reference sequence). CDR3: CASSRTGGMKSNQPQHF. The CDR3 DNA reads as TGTGCCAGTAGTAGGACAGGGGGCATGAAGAGCAATCAGCCCCAGCATTTT. The entire variable domain, with the rest obtained from reference TRBV19 and TRBJ1-5, is as follows: DGGITQSPKYLFRKEGQNVTLSCEQNLNHDAMYWYRQDPGQGLRLIYYSQIVNDFQKGDIAEGYSVSREKKESFPLTVTSAQKNPTAFYLCASSRTGGMKSNQPQHFGDGTRLSIL.

A few counts support this clonotype. The rearrangement uses TRBV7-2 and TRBJ2-2; 9 bases are shared with TRBD2. Germline trimming cut 9 bases from V and 7 bases from J; bases unmatched to any gene: 9. This CDR3 comprises 14 residues. Germline V lookup: CDR1 SGHTA, CDR2 FQGNSA. Here the CDR3 reads CASGVAGADGELFF. CDR3 sequence (DNA): TGTGCCAGTGGAGTAGCGGGAGCTGACGGGGAGCTGTTTTTT.

CDR3 residues: CASSPGTSGGYRTDTQYF. The DNA of the CDR3 is TGTGCCAGCAGCCCGGGGACTAGCGGGGGATACCGCACAGATACGCAGTATTTT. The chain joins TRBV7-9 to TRBJ2-3, with 14 bases that match TRBD2. This CDR3 contains 18 residues. Germline values: CDR1 SEHNR, CDR2 FQNEAQ (reference sequence). V shed 5 bases, J shed 1 base, and the junction held 8 bases outside the gene matches.

This clonotype has only a few counts. This chain connects TRBV12-3 or TRBV12-4 to TRBJ1-5, with D possibly matching TRBD1 (5 bases). The CDR3 covers 14 residues. Trimming stripped 6 bases from V and 4 bases from J, with 13 bases between. The CDR3 loop is CASSETAANQPQHF. The CDR3 bases are TGTGCCAGCAGCGAGACAGCAGCTAATCAGCCCCAGCATTTT.

This clonotype has more than one count but fewer than ten. The V gene is TRBV6-5, the J gene TRBJ1-1, with 8 bases fitting TRBD1. The CDR3 runs 14 residues. The V and J ends lost 2 bases and 5 bases, in that order; junction bases with no gene match: 4. The germline V gene encodes CDR1 MNHEY and CDR2 SVGAGI. As DNA, the CDR3 is TGTGCCAGCAGTTACCAGGGGGCTGGTACTGAAGCTTTCTTT. Its protein product is CASSYQGAGTEAFF.

This clonotype was detected a few times. This chain uses TRBV6-5 with TRBJ2-7, with 9 bases identical to TRBD1. The CDR3 sequence is 14 residues long. The germline V gene has CDR1 MNHEY and CDR2 SVGAGI. The ends lost 6 bases at V and 10 bases at J; junction bases unmatched: 13. The CDR3 loop reads CASRKTGGADFQYF. The CDR3 nucleotides are TGTGCCAGCAGAAAAACAGGGGGCGCGGACTTTCAGTACTTC.

This clonotype was counted ten times or more. The chain combines TRBV10-3 with TRBJ2-5, with 10 bases lining up with TRBD1. Germline assignment: CDR1 ENHRY and CDR2 SYGVKD. Trimming cost V 3 bases and J 5 bases; bases outside gene matches: 3. The CDR3 loop spans 14 amino acids. DNA for the CDR3: TGTGCCATCAGTGACGGGACAGGGGATGAGACCCAGTACTTC. The encoded protein is CAISDGTGDETQYF.

The chain combines TRBV7-8 with TRBJ1-5; D is unresolved. Per the germline V gene, CDR1 is SGHVS and CDR2 is FQNEAQ. The CDR3 has 16 residues. Between the trimmed V and J ends, which lost 5 bases and 4 bases, there was a span of 18 bases. CDR3 in amino acids: CASSPASVGDNQPQHF. The CDR3 DNA is TGTGCCAGCAGCCCGGCGAGCGTCGGGGATAATCAGCCCCAGCATTTT.

This clonotype showed up just a few times. V and J are TRBV7-6 and TRBJ2-1, with unresolved D. The V gene's germline CDR1 is SGHVS and CDR2 FNYEAQ. Trimming removed 4 bases from V and 1 base from J, with 11 bases in between. The CDR3 sequence is 15 residues long. This CDR3 reads CASSSDGRSYNEQFF. In nucleotides, the CDR3 is TGTGCCAGCAGCTCGGACGGCCGGTCCTACAATGAGCAGTTCTTC.

This clonotype was recorded at least ten times. The chain employs TRBV7-8 and TRBJ1-1; no firm D call. CDR3 size: 16 residues. Looked up from germline, CDR1 is SGHVS and CDR2 is FQNEAQ. With 4 bases removed from V and 0 bases from J, the gap between germline ends came to 15 bases. The chain's CDR3 is CASSSLERRVNTEAFF. The DNA for the CDR3 is TGTGCCAGCAGCTCGCTGGAGAGGCGAGTGAACACTGAAGCTTTCTTT. The full variable domain, with the rest looked up from reference TRBV7-8 and TRBJ1-1, is GAGVSQSPRYKVAKRGQDVALRCDPISGHVSLFWYQQALGQGPEFLTYFQNEAQLDKSGLPSDRFFAERPEGSVSTLKIQRTQQEDSAVYLCASSSLERRVNTEAFFGQGTRLTVV.

This clonotype was found many times. The J gene is TRBJ2-4, the V gene TRBV3-1; 9 bases are shared with TRBD2. J was trimmed by 6 bases and V by 7 bases; bases with no gene match: 10. Germline lookup yields CDR1 LGHDT and CDR2 YNNKEL (reference sequence). This CDR3 spans 15 amino acids. In nucleotides, the CDR3 is TGTGCCAGCAAATCGGCGGGAGGGCCGCGAAACATTCAGTACTTC. Encoded protein: CASKSAGGPRNIQYF.

This clonotype showed up many times. This chain links TRBV19 with TRBJ1-5; D gene uncertain. This CDR3 spans 13 amino acids. From germline, CDR1 is LNHDA and CDR2 SQIVND (reference sequence). With 5 bases removed from V and 2 bases from J, the gap between germline ends came to 7 bases. CDR3 nucleotides: TGTGCCAGTAGTGGTCAGCGCAATCAGCCCCAGCATTTT. It yields the protein CASSGQRNQPQHF. Filled out from reference TRBV19 and TRBJ1-5, the complete variable domain reads DGGITQSPKYLFRKEGQNVTLSCEQNLNHDAMYWYRQDPGQGLRLIYYSQIVNDFQKGDIAEGYSVSREKKESFPLTVTSAQKNPTAFYLCASSGQRNQPQHFGDGTRLSIL.

Only a few counts were recorded for this clonotype. The chain has TRBV5-1 and TRBJ2-3; 8 bases are a match to TRBD2. The CDR3 contains 19 residues. CDR1 and CDR2 (germline): SGHRS, YFSETQ. V lost 1 base and J lost 0; bases outside the gene matches: 13. The DNA of the CDR3 is TGCGCCAGCAGCTTGACTCCTAGCGGGCGTATCTCTAGCACAGATACGCAGTATTTT. Encoded protein: CASSLTPSGRISSTDTQYF.

This clonotype was observed a few times. This chain joins TRBV7-9 and TRBJ1-1; 9 nucleotides match TRBD1. This CDR3 has 15 amino acids. Germline lookup yields CDR1 SEHNR and CDR2 FQNEAQ (reference sequence). Trimming took 4 bases from V and 1 from J; bases not matched to a gene: 4. CDR3 DNA: TGTGCCAGCAGCTCGCTGGGACAGGGGAACACTGAAGCTTTCTTT. Translating it yields CASSSLGQGNTEAFF.

The rearrangement uses TRBV7-2 and TRBJ1-1; D is unresolved. The ends were cut back, 4 bases at V and 0 bases at J, with 9 bases in the middle. The germline V gene encodes CDR1 SGHTA and CDR2 FQGNSA. This CDR3 region has 14 residues. CDR3 DNA: TGTGCCAGCAGCTCTAACAGCTTGAACACTGAAGCTTTCTTT. Translated: CASSSNSLNTEAFF.

The chain combines TRBV19 with TRBJ2-2, with a tentative D call TRBD2 (5 bases). Germline assignment: CDR1 LNHDA and CDR2 SQIVND (reference sequence). The CDR3 runs 14 residues. Trimming removed 6 bases at V and 4 bases at J, with 12 bases between. The DNA for the CDR3 is TGTGCCAGTAGCTTCACTAGATTCACCGGGGAGCTGTTTTTT. It encodes CASSFTRFTGELFF.

Details on this clonotype: One end of the junction is discordant with germline, which a read error may explain. This chain uses TRBV5-4 with TRBJ2-2; D is unresolved. Germline V CDR1 and CDR2: SGHNT, YYREEE (reference sequence). CDR3 length equals 11 residues. The CDR3 sequence: CVSSLSGELFF. CDR3 nucleotide sequence: TGTGTCAGCAGCCTCTCAGGGGAGCTGTTTTTT.

This clonotype was observed a handful of times. V and J are TRBV6-6 and TRBJ2-7; D is unclear. The CDR3 has 14 amino acids. Trimming pared 0 bases from V and 1 base from J, leaving 7 bases between. The germline V gene encodes CDR1 MNHNY and CDR2 SVGAGI (reference sequence). The CDR3 DNA reads as TGTGCCAGCAGTTACTCGAAAACATCCTACGAGCAGTACTTC. Residues: CASSYSKTSYEQYF.

Concerning this clonotype itself: One junction end disagrees with the germline gene, perhaps due to a read error. The V and J genes are TRBV24-1 and TRBJ2-7; 7 nucleotides match TRBD1. Per the germline V gene, CDR1 is KGHDR and CDR2 is SFDVKD. CDR3 size: 16 residues. The CDR3 loop is CVTSDLVQGLTYEQYF. CDR3 nucleotide sequence: TGTGTCACCAGTGATTTAGTACAGGGGCTCACCTACGAGCAGTACTTC.

This clonotype was counted between two and nine times. The chain carries TRBV5-4 and TRBJ2-7; TRBD2 might be the D (6 bases). Germline V gene lookup returns CDR1 SGHNT and CDR2 YYREEE (reference sequence). V was shortened by 4 bases and J by 5 bases, with 16 bases between the two germline ends. The CDR3 consists of 14 residues. CDR3 sequence: CASSSRDSADEQYF. In nucleotides, the CDR3 is TGTGCCAGCAGCAGCCGGGACTCGGCGGACGAGCAGTACTTC.

The chain combines TRBV6-2 or TRBV6-3 with TRBJ1-2, with D hard to call. The V gene lost 2 bases and the J gene lost 4 bases, with 8 bases spanning the gap. Germline V CDR1 and CDR2: MNHEY, SVGEGT. This CDR3 contains 13 residues. The CDR3 protein is CASSYGRIYGYTF. The DNA of the CDR3 is TGTGCCAGCAGTTACGGCAGGATCTATGGCTACACCTTC.

This clonotype turned up a few times. The chain links TRBV21-1 to TRBJ2-6. TRBV21-1 counts as a pseudogene. The CDR3 spans 17 residues. CDR3 in amino acids: CASSKEDGSSGANVLTF. The CDR3 DNA follows: TGTGCCAGCAGCAAAGAGGACGGATCCTCTGGGGCCAACGTCCTGACTTTC.

Judged by abundance, this clonotype is medium-sized (0.01 to 0.1%). This chain connects TRBV11-2 to TRBJ2-1, with TRBD2 matching over 9 bases. Germline CDR1 is SGHAT and CDR2 is FQNNGV. With V trimmed by 3 bases and J by 2 bases, 8 bases remained unmatched. The CDR3 totals 17 residues. This CDR3 is CASSLGWTSAAYNEQFF. CDR3 DNA sequence: TGTGCCAGCAGCTTGGGCTGGACTAGCGCGGCCTACAATGAGCAGTTCTTC.

A few counts support this clonotype. The chain employs TRBV29-1 and TRBJ2-1, with no clear D. The V end was cut by 4 bases, the J end by 3 bases, with 10 bases between. The CDR3 extends over 13 amino acids. CDR1 is SQVTM and CDR2 is ANQGSEA in the germline V gene. CDR3 loop: CSVVGLGYNEQFF. As DNA, the CDR3 is TGCAGCGTTGTAGGCCTAGGCTACAATGAGCAGTTCTTC.

This sequence joins TRBV2 and TRBJ2-7, with 7 bases matching TRBD1. Germline V gene data show CDR1 as SNHLY and CDR2 as FYNNEI. J was trimmed by 2 bases and V by 0 bases; bases with no gene match: 7. CDR3 size: 16 residues. CDR3 coding DNA: TGTGCCAGCAGTGAAGCGCTTGGGGGACAGACCTACGAGCAGTACTTC. It codes for CASSEALGGQTYEQYF.

The J gene is TRBJ2-7, the V gene TRBV29-1, with 10 positions matching TRBD1. Germline V gene sequence: CDR1 SQVTM, CDR2 ANQGSEA. This CDR3 region has 12 residues. The junction had 0 bases not matched to a gene; V was cut back by 3 bases and J by 4 bases. CDR3 bases: TGCAGCGTTGAGGGACAGGGGTACGAGCAGTACTTC. It encodes CSVEGQGYEQYF.

This clonotype was counted at least ten times. V usage is TRBV11-2 and J usage is TRBJ2-1; 9 positions agree with TRBD2. Germline V gene sequence: CDR1 SGHAT, CDR2 FQNNGV. V lost 5 bases to trimming and J lost 6 bases; unmatched junction nucleotides: 5. The CDR3 has 14 amino acids. The CDR3: CASSPGLAPNEQFF. CDR3 bases: TGTGCCAGCAGCCCGGGACTAGCCCCCAATGAGCAGTTCTTC.

The J gene is TRBJ1-5, the V gene TRBV12-3 or TRBV12-4, with D hard to call. Trimming cost V 4 bases and J 4 bases, with 5 bases left between them. The CDR3 has 12 residues. CDR3 amino acids: CASSSFNQPQHF. The CDR3, as DNA: TGTGCCAGCAGTTCCTTTAATCAGCCCCAGCATTTT.

The genes are TRBV28 and TRBJ1-5; TRBD1 matches 10 bases. From germline, CDR1 is MDHEN and CDR2 SYDVKM. The ends lost 4 bases at V and 3 bases at J; junction bases unmatched: 3. The CDR3 consists of 15 residues. The CDR3 DNA follows: TGTGCCAGCAGTTGGGGACAGGGGAACAATCAGCCCCAGCATTTT. This gives the protein CASSWGQGNNQPQHF.

V usage is TRBV20-1 and J usage is TRBJ2-7; perhaps TRBD2 as D (6 bases). V was cut by 0 bases and J by 2 bases, with 14 bases left in between. The CDR3 contains 15 residues. From germline, CDR1 is DFQATT and CDR2 SNEGSKA (reference sequence). DNA of the CDR3: TGCAGTGCTAGAGAGGACTATCTCTCTGCCTACGAGCAGTACTTC. The encoded protein is CSAREDYLSAYEQYF.